This entry lists 4 T cell receptor beta chains sequenced from one sample in a study of blood T cell repertoires in COVID-19. Measured with immunoSEQ multiplex PCR; TCRdb has only the in-frame clones, and not every one. Of some 110,000 clones in the sample, roughly 91% were seen once. Sequenced material: peripheral blood. The receptor set was obtained from a human donor in a cohort sampled during active COVID-19.

This chain links TRBV5-4 with TRBJ1-1; the D gene is possibly TRBD1 (5 bases). The CDR3 has 15 amino acids. Germline CDR1 is SGHNT and CDR2 is YYREEE (reference sequence). Trimming stripped 0 bases from V and 5 bases from J, with 14 bases between. CDR3 sequence (DNA): TGTGCCAGCAGCTTGGCCAATCGGGGGTGGACTGAAGCTTTCTTT. Its protein product is CASSLANRGWTEAFF.

The rearrangement links TRBV27 to TRBJ2-1; the match to TRBD2 covers 8 bases. CDR3 size: 15 residues. Unmatched junction bases numbered 5, after V lost 2 bases and J lost 5 bases. Germline-derived CDR1 and CDR2 are MNHEY and SMNVEV (reference sequence). CDR3 sequence (DNA): TGTGCCAGCAGTTTAATGGCGGGGGGTCACAATGAGCAGTTCTTC. Its translation: CASSLMAGGHNEQFF.

The chain joins TRBV15 to TRBJ2-7; D is perhaps TRBD2 (6 bases). V dropped 3 bases and J dropped 3 bases, with 9 bases sitting between them. The germline gives CDR1 LNHNV, CDR2 YYDKDF (reference sequence). This CDR3 region has 13 residues. The CDR3 DNA is TGTGCCACCAGCAGGGTCGGGGGCTACGAGCAGTACTTC. Translation gives CATSRVGGYEQYF.

This sequence joins TRBV14 and TRBJ2-7, with 7 bases identical to TRBD1. The CDR3 totals 13 residues. V shed 4 bases, J shed 4 bases, and the junction held 4 bases outside the gene matches. Germline loops: CDR1 SGHDN, CDR2 FVKESK. CDR3: CASSRDSYYEQYF. CDR3 DNA sequence: TGTGCCAGCAGCCGGGACAGCTATTACGAGCAGTACTTC.